The 22 T cell receptor beta chains below all came from one sample that was sequenced in a study of blood T cells in healthy people across ages (dated by TCRdb to between 2014 and 2017). The receptor library was made with 5' RACE. Sequencing took place on an Illumina HiSeq 2500. The second PCR ran for roughly 6 to 11 cycles and used a J-beta primer mix along with a sample-barcoded 5' primer. Clones were called with MiXCR by TCRdb after fastp trimmed the public reads at Q25, and only in-frame beta chains were retained. For every CDR3 protein sequence, its rows merge into one entry that carries the most common genes and DNA. In this sample the table shows about 780,000 distinct CDR3 sequences, roughly 24% of which occur a single time. The ten largest clones add up to roughly 3.1% of the sample. These data were also filed under a second study, of T cells of mothers and their children.

Sequenced input: blood. These receptors were collected from a boy between 10 and 17 years old in good health.

V usage is TRBV11-2 and J usage is TRBJ1-1; maybe TRBD1 (5 bases). The CDR3 spans 15 residues. V lost 4 bases to trimming and J lost 4 bases, with 16 bases between them. CDR1 and CDR2 (germline): SGHAT, FQNNGV. CDR3 residues: CASSSREAAGTEAFF. The DNA of the CDR3 is TGTGCCAGCAGCTCCAGGGAGGCTGCGGGCACTGAAGCTTTCTTT.

The chain joins TRBV28 to TRBJ1-5; TRBD1 agrees at 10 bases. Germline assignment: CDR1 MDHEN and CDR2 SYDVKM. V lost 6 bases and J lost 2; bases outside the gene matches: 7. This CDR3 is 16 amino acids long. Here the CDR3 reads CASRPPGTGGNQPQHF. In nucleotides, the CDR3 is TGTGCCAGCAGGCCGCCCGGGACAGGGGGCAATCAGCCCCAGCATTTT.

The rearrangement links TRBV19 to TRBJ1-4, with no clear D. CDR1 is LNHDA and CDR2 is SQIVND in the germline V gene (reference sequence). V gave up 3 bases and J gave up 8 bases, with 10 bases separating them. The CDR3 spans 13 residues. CDR3 sequence (DNA): TGTGCCAGTAGTATCGAAGGACGGGAAAAACTGTTTTTT. Residues: CASSIEGREKLFF.

This clonotype was counted only a few times. This chain joins TRBV6-5 and TRBJ2-1; D is undetermined. Germline V gives CDR1 MNHEY, CDR2 SVGAGI. The CDR3 extends over 14 amino acids. V was pared by 0 bases and J by 8 bases, with 11 bases between. The CDR3 here is CASSYSIGRDEQFF. The CDR3 DNA follows: TGTGCCAGCAGTTACTCGATAGGCCGGGATGAGCAGTTCTTC.

This clonotype was detected a few times. This chain uses TRBV6-1 with TRBJ2-3; TRBD2 agrees at 9 bases. This CDR3 is 15 amino acids long. Germline V gene lookup returns CDR1 MNHNS and CDR2 SASEGT. Losses at the gene ends were 4 bases for V and 2 bases for J; bases not matched to a gene: 4. CDR3 DNA: TGTGCCAGCAGTGGGCTAGCGGGGTACACAGATACGCAGTATTTT. The encoded protein is CASSGLAGYTDTQYF.

At least ten counts were recorded for this clonotype. The chain carries TRBV19 and TRBJ2-3; 8 bases agree with TRBD2. V trimming: 10 bases; J trimming: 2 bases; junction bases outside the gene matches: 5. Germline lookup yields CDR1 LNHDA and CDR2 SQIVND (reference sequence). The CDR3 loop spans 13 amino acids. This CDR3 is CATTSGYTDTQYF. Here the CDR3 DNA reads TGTGCCACCACTAGCGGCTACACAGATACGCAGTATTTT.

This clonotype was counted between two and nine times. The chain links TRBV4-2 to TRBJ1-4; perhaps TRBD1 as D (5 bases). CDR3 length: 16 residues. V was cut by 2 bases and J by 5 bases, with 15 bases left in between. Germline V CDR1 and CDR2: LGHNA, YNFKEQ. The CDR3 reads CASSQLMRDGNEKLFF. The CDR3 bases are TGTGCCAGCAGCCAACTGATGAGGGACGGAAATGAAAAACTGTTTTTT.

The chain couples TRBV27 to TRBJ1-6, with 7 positions matching TRBD1. Germline CDR1 MNHEY, CDR2 SMNVEV (reference sequence). V was pared by 7 bases and J by 4 bases, with 4 bases of the junction left unmatched. The CDR3 has 14 amino acids. The CDR3 sequence is CASTQGGYNSPLHF. In DNA form, the CDR3 reads TGTGCCAGCACCCAGGGGGGATATAATTCACCCCTCCACTTT.

This clonotype was observed many times. This chain uses TRBV11-2 with TRBJ1-1; D gene unclear. The CDR3 sequence is 12 residues long. The germline V and J ends were trimmed by 2 bases and 4 bases, with 5 bases remaining between them. Germline lookup yields CDR1 SGHAT and CDR2 FQNNGV. The CDR3 bases are TGTGCCAGCAGCTTAAAGGGCACTGAAGCTTTCTTT. Protein sequence: CASSLKGTEAFF.

The rearrangement joins TRBV5-1 to TRBJ2-2; possibly TRBD1 for D (5 bases). The germline V gene has CDR1 SGHRS and CDR2 YFSETQ. The V end lost 6 bases, the J end lost 4 bases, and 16 bases lay between the germline ends. CDR3 length equals 15 residues. CDR3 sequence: CASTHRSPSTGELFF. DNA for the CDR3: TGCGCCAGCACTCACAGGAGCCCTAGCACCGGGGAGCTGTTTTTT.

V is TRBV9 and J is TRBJ2-5, with TRBD1 matching over 11 bases. CDR1 is SGDLS, CDR2 YYNGEE, per germline. The V segment lost 0 bases and the J segment 5 bases; nucleotides outside the gene matches: 6. This CDR3 has 16 residues. DNA of the CDR3: TGTGCCAGCAGCGTAGGAAGGACAGGGGGCCCGGAGACCCAGTACTTC. This translates into CASSVGRTGGPETQYF.

This clonotype turned up a few times. V gene TRBV7-9 combines with J gene TRBJ1-2, with D perhaps matching TRBD1 (6 bases). The CDR3 is 16 residues long. Germline CDR1 SEHNR, CDR2 FQNEAQ (reference sequence). The V end lost 3 bases, the J end lost 8 bases, and 22 bases lay between the germline ends. The CDR3 DNA follows: TGTGCCAGCAGCTTCCCACGGTTGAGCGGGGGCATAGGCTACACCTTC. Residues: CASSFPRLSGGIGYTF.

The rearrangement joins TRBV13 to TRBJ2-1; D is uncertain. CDR1 is PRHDT, CDR2 FYEKMQ, per germline (reference sequence). The CDR3 extends over 12 amino acids. The ends were cut back, 5 bases at V and 6 bases at J, with 8 bases in the middle. The CDR3 loop reads CASSPGPNEQFF. The CDR3 region has the DNA TGTGCCAGCAGCCCCGGGCCCAATGAGCAGTTCTTC.

CDR3 in amino acids: CASSRGPYLYEQYF. The CDR3 DNA follows: TGTGCCAGCAGCCGGGGACCCTATTTATACGAGCAGTACTTC. The chain carries TRBV3-1 and TRBJ2-7; D possibly uses TRBD1 or TRBD2 (5 bases each). Germline loops: CDR1 LGHDT, CDR2 YNNKEL (reference sequence). V shed 4 bases and J shed 4 bases, with 14 bases lying between them. This CDR3 is built from 14 residues.

This clonotype was detected many times. For the CDR3, the DNA is TGCGCCAGCAGCGACACTAGCGGGGGGGCCGGGGAGCAGTTCTTC. Encoded protein: CASSDTSGGAGEQFF. This chain joins TRBV5-1 and TRBJ2-1; 13 bases align to TRBD2. The CDR3 has 15 residues. Germline-derived CDR1 and CDR2 are SGHRS and YFSETQ. The V segment lost 4 bases and the J segment 10 bases; nucleotides outside the gene matches: 8.

This clonotype came up a few times. The chain employs TRBV5-1 and TRBJ1-4; D gene ambiguous. The germline V and J ends were trimmed by 3 bases and 2 bases, with 8 bases remaining between them. Germline lookup yields CDR1 SGHRS and CDR2 YFSETQ. The CDR3 is 14 residues long. The CDR3 loop reads CASSSGETNEKLFF. The CDR3 DNA reads as TGCGCCAGCAGCTCTGGGGAGACTAATGAAAAACTGTTTTTT.

This clonotype came up once. The chain has TRBV6-2 or TRBV6-3 and TRBJ1-4; D is ambiguous. V was cut by 6 bases and J by 8 bases, with 16 bases left in between. The CDR3 spans 14 residues. From germline, CDR1 is MNHEY and CDR2 SVGEGT. The CDR3 here is CASSRTGPSEKLFF. DNA of the CDR3: TGTGCCAGCAGCAGAACCGGACCCAGCGAAAAACTGTTTTTT.

The genes are TRBV21-1 and TRBJ2-5; whether TRBD2, the table's D call, matches the DNA was not checked. TRBV21-1 corresponds to a pseudogene. The CDR3 is 19 amino acids. The CDR3 coding sequence is TGTGCCAGCAGCAAAAGGAGCGGGGGGGCCTCGGAGCCTCAAGAGACCCAGTACTTC. Its protein product is CASSKRSGGASEPQETQYF.

The rearrangement uses TRBV2 and TRBJ2-5; D might be TRBD1 (6 bases). The CDR3 runs to 14 residues. The V end lost 8 bases, the J end lost 5 bases, and 18 bases lay between the germline ends. Germline CDR1 SNHLY, CDR2 FYNNEI. The CDR3 loop is CASSRGSTLETQYF. CDR3 sequence (DNA): TGTGCCAGCTCGAGGGGGTCTACCCTGGAGACCCAGTACTTC.

The chain uses TRBV4-1 and TRBJ2-1; a weak D match, TRBD1 (6 bases). V lost 4 bases, J lost 3 bases, and 13 bases lay in between. CDR1 and CDR2 (germline): MGHRA, YSYEKL. CDR3 size: 15 residues. The CDR3 bases are TGCGCCAGCAGCCGCGGACAGAACCTCTACAATGAGCAGTTCTTC. Amino acid sequence: CASSRGQNLYNEQFF.

This clonotype has more than one count but fewer than ten. The V and J genes are TRBV29-1 and TRBJ2-3, with D perhaps TRBD2 (6 bases). The length of the CDR3 is 13 residues. In germline, CDR1 is SQVTM, CDR2 ANQGSEA. Trimming shortened V by 6 bases and J by 4 bases, and 14 bases separated the two germline ends. The CDR3 bases are TGCAGCGTGAGATCTCGACTAGCAGATACGCAGTATTTT. Its protein product is CSVRSRLADTQYF.

The rearrangement links TRBV9 to TRBJ1-2, with D maybe TRBD1 (5 bases). V was pared by 1 base and J by 2 bases, with 9 bases between. The CDR3 sequence is 14 residues long. Germline values: CDR1 SGDLS, CDR2 YYNGEE. The CDR3 is CASSVMAGNYGYTF. The CDR3 nucleotides are TGTGCCAGCAGCGTAATGGCAGGGAACTATGGCTACACCTTC.